This paragraph covers one T cell receptor beta chain sequence. Its matching antigen is unknown. Both 60 Vbeta primers and 13 Jbeta primers went into the PCR. Some clones are missing from TCRdb's copy, which holds only in-frame ones; the method was immunoSEQ multiplex PCR. The sample consists of about 240,000 clones, roughly 87% of them appearing once. The data are from a study of cytomegalovirus exposure and HLA in healthy donors. General observations from the study: Cytomegalovirus-associated TCR beta chains were listed, numbering some 180.

From germline, CDR1 is MNHNS and CDR2 SASEGT. Deletions cut 6 bases from V and 2 bases from J, with 14 bases between. The CDR3 is 15 amino acids. The receptor was derived from a woman aged 40 to 50 in good health and CMV-seropositive. The V gene is TRBV6-1, the J gene TRBJ1-5, with D possibly being TRBD1 (6 bases). Source material: PBMCs. The CDR3: CASRGDGGGNQPQHF. The CDR3 nucleotides are TGTGCCAGCAGGGGTGATGGGGGCGGCAATCAGCCCCAGCATTTT.